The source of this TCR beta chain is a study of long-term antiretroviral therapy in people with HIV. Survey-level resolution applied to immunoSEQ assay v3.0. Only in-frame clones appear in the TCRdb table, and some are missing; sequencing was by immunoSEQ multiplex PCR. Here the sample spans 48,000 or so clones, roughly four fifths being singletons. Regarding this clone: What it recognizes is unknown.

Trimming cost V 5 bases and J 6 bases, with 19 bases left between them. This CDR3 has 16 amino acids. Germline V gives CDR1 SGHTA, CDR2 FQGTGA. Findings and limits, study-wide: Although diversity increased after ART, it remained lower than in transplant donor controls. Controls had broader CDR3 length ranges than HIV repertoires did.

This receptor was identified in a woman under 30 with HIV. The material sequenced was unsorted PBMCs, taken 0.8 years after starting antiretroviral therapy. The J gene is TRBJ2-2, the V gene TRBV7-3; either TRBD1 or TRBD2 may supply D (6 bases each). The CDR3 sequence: CASSVGGGNWAGELFF. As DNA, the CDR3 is TGTGCCAGCAGCGTCGGGGGCGGGAACTGGGCCGGGGAGCTGTTTTTT.